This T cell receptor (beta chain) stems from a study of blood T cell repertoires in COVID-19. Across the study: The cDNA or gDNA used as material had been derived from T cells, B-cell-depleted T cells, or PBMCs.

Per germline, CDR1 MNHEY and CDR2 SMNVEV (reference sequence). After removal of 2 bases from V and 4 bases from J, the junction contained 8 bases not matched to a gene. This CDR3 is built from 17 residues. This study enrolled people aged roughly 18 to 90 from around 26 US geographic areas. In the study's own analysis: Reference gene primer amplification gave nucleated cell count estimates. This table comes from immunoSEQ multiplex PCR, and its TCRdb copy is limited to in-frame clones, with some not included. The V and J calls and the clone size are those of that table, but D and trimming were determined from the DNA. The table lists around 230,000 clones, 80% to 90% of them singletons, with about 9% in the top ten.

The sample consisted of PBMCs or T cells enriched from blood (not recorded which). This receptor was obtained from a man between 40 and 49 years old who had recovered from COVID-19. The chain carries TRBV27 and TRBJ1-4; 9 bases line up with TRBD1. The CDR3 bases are TGTGCCAGCAGTTTAGTCGCTCTGACAGGGGGTAATGAAAAACTGTTTTTT. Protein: CASSLVALTGGNEKLFF.